Listed here are 7 T cell receptor beta chains from one sample, sequenced in a study of T cells in Graves' hyperthyroidism and ophthalmopathy. RNA transcripts yielded amplified TCR beta CDR3 regions. An initial round of RT-PCR targeting the TCR CDR3 relied on the HTBI primer set. TCRdb recomputed calls from the multiplex PCR reads with MiXCR, one row per CDR3 protein. The sample has some 550,000 distinct CDR3 sequences; less than 25% are singletons. The sequencing sample was made of blood. These receptors all come from a man aged 18-30 years with Graves' hyperthyroidism.

With regard to this clonotype: The junction and the germline gene differ at one end; a read error may be behind it. The CDR3 here is CASSLLGNTDAFF. The CDR3 DNA sequence: TGTGCCAGCAGCCTACTGGGGAACACTGATGCTTTCTTT. This sequence joins TRBV7-9 and TRBJ1-1, with no clear D. The CDR3 has 13 amino acids. Per germline, CDR1 SEHNR and CDR2 FQNEAQ (reference sequence).

This clonotype has only a few counts. The chain links TRBV12-3 or TRBV12-4 to TRBJ2-7, with D uncertain. Trimming took 0 bases from V and 7 from J, leaving 13 bases between them. The CDR3 has 14 residues. The CDR3 loop reads CASSLAFVGREQYF. The CDR3 nucleotides read TGTGCCAGCAGTTTAGCGTTCGTGGGAAGGGAGCAGTACTTC.

This clonotype was seen only once. The chain couples TRBV6-1 to TRBJ1-1; the D gene is possibly TRBD1 (5 bases). The V end lost 6 bases, the J end lost 4 bases, and 12 bases lay between the germline ends. CDR1 and CDR2 from the germline V gene are MNHNS and SASEGT. The CDR3 loop spans 13 amino acids. For the CDR3, the DNA is TGTGCCAGCAGGTCTTCAGGGTTCACTGAAGCTTTCTTT. Translated, it gives CASRSSGFTEAFF.

This clonotype occurred a few times. Possible read error: a much larger clone is one base away. The chain recombines TRBV11-2 with TRBJ2-7; no clear D gene. The CDR3 extends over 13 amino acids. Germline lookup yields CDR1 SGHAT and CDR2 FQNNGV. CDR3 residues: CASSFALTYEQCF. Here the CDR3 DNA reads TGTGCCAGCAGCTTCGCTCTTACCTACGAGCAGTGCTTC.

The sample holds a few counts of this clonotype. The V call is TRBV20-1, the J call TRBJ2-7; D remains unclear. There are 15 residues in the CDR3. CDR1 and CDR2 from the germline V gene are DFQATT and SNEGSKA (reference sequence). V lost 0 bases and J 2 bases, leaving 14 bases between the germline ends. CDR3 amino acids: CSAREDIPTPYEQYF. Written as DNA, the CDR3 is TGCAGTGCTAGAGAGGATATACCCACCCCCTACGAGCAGTACTTC.

This clonotype was observed a handful of times. The rearrangement joins TRBV6-5 to TRBJ1-5; TRBD1 aligns across 7 bases. Trimming at V came to 2 bases and at J to 2 bases, leaving 6 bases not matched to a gene. The CDR3 covers 16 residues. Per the germline V gene, CDR1 is MNHEY and CDR2 is SVGAGI. The CDR3 region is CASSYGRGQGNQPQHF. The CDR3 DNA reads TGTGCCAGCAGTTACGGTAGGGGGCAAGGCAATCAGCCCCAGCATTTT.

V usage is TRBV6-1 and J usage is TRBJ2-7; 9 positions agree with TRBD2. V gave up 5 bases and J gave up 5 bases; unmatched junction bases: 7. The CDR3 runs to 14 residues. Looked up from germline, CDR1 is MNHNS and CDR2 is SASEGT. The CDR3 bases are TGTGCCAGCAGTCCGCTAGCGGGGAGCAACGAGCAGTACTTC. Its protein is CASSPLAGSNEQYF.